This T cell receptor beta chain appears in the sequencing data of a study of blood T cell repertoires in COVID-19. Background on the study: Acute-phase and convalescent COVID-19 samples originated in the United States, Italy and Spain. In each case, the material was cDNA or gDNA derived from T cells, B-cell-depleted T cells, or PBMCs.

The ends were cut back, 6 bases at V and 5 bases at J, with 14 bases in the middle. This CDR3 region has 14 residues. Germline CDR1 reads MNHEY; CDR2 reads SVGAGI. Original methodology: Reference gene primer amplification gave nucleated cell count estimates. Assay used: immunoSEQ multiplex PCR; TCRdb lists only in-frame clones, some missing. That table supplies the V and J calls and clone size; D and trimming were determined from the DNA. The repertoire holds 270,000 or so clones, with about nine tenths as singletons. Donors were grouped by their self-reported clinical history. The sample holds a few counts of this clone.

Sequences were obtained from PBMCs or T cells enriched from blood (not recorded which). This receptor was obtained from a woman aged 40 to 50 with acute COVID-19. V gene TRBV6-5 combines with J gene TRBJ2-1; perhaps TRBD1 as D (5 bases). This CDR3 reads CASRDKAWDNEQFF. The CDR3 bases are TGTGCCAGCAGGGACAAAGCGTGGGACAATGAGCAGTTCTTC.